Each of the 8 T cell receptor beta chains below was sequenced from the same sample in a study of PD-1 blockade in classical Hodgkin lymphoma. Sequencing was performed with immunoSEQ multiplex PCR; in TCRdb, only in-frame clones are kept and a portion is missing. The sample has around 9,700 clones; 82% are singletons. Time point indicated: cycle 4 day 1 (C4D1), after six to seven weeks of nivolumab. Every one of the patients relapsed after autologous stem cell transplantation (brentuximab vedotin exposure was variable). The material was peripheral blood mononuclear cells (PBMCs), obtained before the fourth cycle of nivolumab. The receptors here all came from a human donor with classical Hodgkin lymphoma.

This sequence joins TRBV5-1 and TRBJ1-1; the match to TRBD1 covers 8 bases. CDR1 and CDR2 (germline): SGHRS, YFSETQ. The CDR3 sequence is 15 residues long. V was clipped by 4 bases and J by 1 base; unmatched bases: 6. The CDR3 DNA follows: TGCGCCAGCAGCCTTGGACAGGGAGGGAACACTGAAGCTTTCTTT. Protein sequence: CASSLGQGGNTEAFF. The full variable domain, rest sourced from reference TRBV5-1 and TRBJ1-1, is KAGVTQTPRYLIKTRGQQVTLSCSPISGHRSVSWYQQTPGQGLQFLFEYFSETQRNKGNFPGRFSGRQFSNSRSEMNVSTLELGDSALYLCASSLGQGGNTEAFFGQGTRLTVV.

The chain recombines TRBV10-1 with TRBJ2-1; TRBD2 matches 7 bases. There are 14 residues in the CDR3. J was trimmed by 8 bases and V by 7 bases; bases with no gene match: 11. Looked up from germline, CDR1 is WNHNN and CDR2 is SYGVQD (reference sequence). The CDR3: CASTVPGRIDEQFF. In nucleotides, the CDR3 is TGCGCCAGCACGGTTCCCGGGAGGATCGATGAGCAGTTCTTC.

V usage is TRBV4-1 and J usage is TRBJ1-6; D is unresolved. Germline-derived CDR1 and CDR2 are MGHRA and YSYEKL. V was cut by 1 base and J by 9 bases, with 19 bases left in between. The CDR3 has 17 amino acids. CDR3 protein: CASSQGAGPLGISPLHF. The CDR3 DNA reads TGCGCCAGCAGCCAAGGGGCCGGGCCGCTGGGCATTTCACCCCTCCACTTT.

V is TRBV5-4 and J is TRBJ2-7; 7 bases are shared with TRBD2. Germline V gene data show CDR1 as SGHNT and CDR2 as YYREEE (reference sequence). The junction had 11 bases not matched to a gene; V was cut back by 4 bases and J by 4 bases. The CDR3 loop spans 15 amino acids. CDR3 region: CASSARNGRRYEQYF. CDR3 nucleotide sequence: TGTGCCAGCAGCGCCCGGAACGGGAGGAGGTACGAGCAGTACTTC.

The chain is built from TRBV7-3 and TRBJ2-3; D gene uncertain. The CDR3 has 13 amino acids. Germline CDR1 and CDR2: SGHTA and FQGTGA. The ends were cut back, 1 base at V and 4 bases at J, with 6 bases in the middle. CDR3 loop: CASSLIEADTQYF. In DNA form, the CDR3 reads TGTGCCAGCAGCTTAATTGAAGCAGATACGCAGTATTTT.

The genes are TRBV18 and TRBJ2-5, with D maybe TRBD2 (7 bases). CDR3 size: 15 residues. CDR1 KGHSH and CDR2 LQKENI come from the germline V gene. V lost 1 base, J lost 5 bases, and 14 bases lay in between. The CDR3 bases are TGTGCCAGCTCACCACGGGGGGGGGCCGAGGAGACCCAGTACTTC. Amino acid sequence: CASSPRGGAEETQYF.

This clone was observed a handful of times. The J gene is TRBJ2-1, the V gene TRBV7-9; 13 nucleotides agree with TRBD2. The CDR3 is 17 residues long. The V and J ends lost 2 bases and 4 bases, in that order; junction bases with no gene match: 5. The germline gives CDR1 SEHNR, CDR2 FQNEAQ (reference sequence). Here the CDR3 DNA reads TGTGCCAGCAGCTTAAGGGGGACTAGCGGGGTTTACAATGAGCAGTTCTTC. The encoded protein is CASSLRGTSGVYNEQFF.

This chain links TRBV5-6 with TRBJ2-7; TRBD1 matches 9 bases. Germline values: CDR1 SGHDT, CDR2 YYEEEE. The CDR3 extends over 15 amino acids. V shed 4 bases, J shed 3 bases, and the junction held 8 bases outside the gene matches. CDR3 nucleotide sequence: TGTGCCAGCAGCACAGGGGACAGGGATAGCTACGAGCAGTACTTC. Translated: CASSTGDRDSYEQYF.